The TCR beta chain under discussion was sequenced for a study of T cells in Graves' hyperthyroidism and ophthalmopathy. As for the study in general: Peripheral blood was collected at initial diagnosis, before any treatment. Overall study findings and caveats: Onset of ophthalmopathy came a median around 6.5 months after the model predicted it.

Germline CDR1 is MNHNS and CDR2 is SASEGT. The CDR3 has 12 residues. Trimming pared 3 bases from V and 5 bases from J, leaving 7 bases between. RNA transcripts provided the source from which TCR beta CDR3 regions were amplified. When the TCR CDR3 underwent first-round RT-PCR, the HTBI primer set was used. TCRdb used MiXCR to reprocess the multiplex PCR reads, holding one entry per CDR3 protein. The sample contains about half a million distinct CDR3 sequences, roughly a quarter of which appear only once. This clonotype has only a few counts. Its antigen is currently unknown. Patients with ophthalmopathy all had a Clinical Activity Score of at least 3, a NOSPECS grade of at least 4 and duration under 3 months. A patient was excluded if there was uncontrolled infection, other autoimmune disease, pregnancy or lactation.

The sample consisted of blood. This sequence originates from a woman in her twenties or thirties with Graves' ophthalmopathy. The rearrangement links TRBV6-1 to TRBJ1-2; no reliable D call. Here the CDR3 DNA reads TGTGCCAGCAGTGACGGGGTTTATGGCTACACCTTC. Protein: CASSDGVYGYTF.